Described below is a single TCR beta chain sequence and its context. Its matching antigen is unknown. These data are taken from a study of radiotherapy plus CTLA-4 blockade in lung cancer. Looking at the study overall: For 15% to 20% of patients, objective responses occurred, and about 30% had disease control. Points from the study as a whole: In blood, after radiotherapy plus ipilimumab, tumor-derived TCR clones expanded.

TCRdb's table, derived via immunoSEQ multiplex PCR, lists solely in-frame clones and lacks some. The sample has around 99,000 clones; around 90% are singletons. In germline, CDR1 is SGHRS, CDR2 YFSETQ. V lost 1 base to trimming and J lost 1 base, with 7 bases between them. The CDR3 extends over 14 amino acids. The sequences come from peripheral blood, collected from a patient treated with radiotherapy plus ipilimumab. The chain carries TRBV5-1 and TRBJ2-3, with D possibly being TRBD2 (5 bases). The clonotype comes from a human donor with non-small cell lung cancer that progressed on radiotherapy plus ipilimumab. CDR3 protein: CASSLLSGTDTQYF. The CDR3 DNA reads TGCGCCAGCAGCTTGCTTAGCGGCACAGATACGCAGTATTTT. The entire variable domain, with the rest obtained from reference TRBV5-1 and TRBJ2-3, is as follows: KAGVTQTPRYLIKTRGQQVTLSCSPISGHRSVSWYQQTPGQGLQFLFEYFSETQRNKGNFPGRFSGRQFSNSRSEMNVSTLELGDSALYLCASSLLSGTDTQYFGPGTRLTVL.